This T cell receptor beta chain emerged from a study of T cell responses to AZD1222 COVID-19 vaccine. Generated by immunoSEQ multiplex PCR, the TCRdb table keeps only in-frame clones and is missing some. The table has some 100,000 clones, about nine tenths seen once. The table lists this clone with a count of one. The V gene's germline CDR1 is MNHEY and CDR2 SVGAGI. The CDR3 spans 14 residues. The ends were cut back, 2 bases at V and 0 bases at J, with 5 bases in the middle. The gene calls are TRBV6-5 and TRBJ2-1, with unresolved D. The TCR originated in an adult in good health. The specimen was peripheral blood, collected on day 0 of AZD1222 vaccination. In nucleotides, the CDR3 is TGTGCCAGCAGTTACGCCAGCTCCTACAATGAGCAGTTCTTC. Translated: CASSYASSYNEQFF.